This entry describes one TCR beta chain. Its target antigen remains unknown. No much larger clone is present one base from it, and per-base qualities are unavailable. The data are from a study of T cell responses to AZD1222 COVID-19 vaccine listed by TCRdb under 2021. Regarding the research as a whole: AZD1222 recipients with second doses at about 4 weeks or about 12 weeks were pooled, because spike-specific TCR depth and breadth did not differ between schedules. TCR sequencing covered 230 or so trial participants: 200 to 220 given two doses of AZD1222 and around 26 given two doses of MenACWY control vaccine. Trial participants were enrolled into age subgroups of 18-55, 56-69 and 70-plus years, which contained around 140, 26 and 57 TCR-sequenced participants, respectively. What the research found in general, with its limitations: In the small 56-69-year group, the increase in depth fell short of significance, most likely because of low power. CD4 TCRs associated with the vaccine covered the entire spike protein, and the dominant responses were in regions 160-218 and 743-854. Participants were mostly white British and included more females than males, and it was suggested by the authors that clonal diversity may have been underestimated. Conclusions about previously exposed vaccinees are limited because only five to seven AZD1222 recipients were SARS-CoV-2 seropositive at baseline. Reportedly, almost half of the unique spike-specific TCRs recognized epitopes lying outside the regions that are mutated in the B.1.351 and B.1.1.7 variants. Because no day 14 peak-response samples were available, repertoires were characterized only after the peak T cell response. After two AZD1222 doses, spike-specific TCR breadth and depth were significantly higher than at day 0 and than in MenACWY recipients.

Interpreted using the paper, the time point label stands for: baseline before first vaccination. The vaccinee samples were drawn from two UK trials, COV001 and COV002, one of which was a single-blind randomized controlled phase 2/3 trial testing AZD1222 (ChAdOx1 nCoV-19) in healthy adults. For TCRbeta chain sequencing, PBMC samples were collected from trial participants at day 0 and at day 28 after the second dose. The CDR3 regions of human TCRbeta chains were analyzed by immunosequencing. From the authors' description of their analysis: Repertoire TCRs were checked for matches against a reference library of SARS-CoV-2-specific TCRs that had been generated using the MIRA antigen-specificity platform. Breadth was defined as the fraction of unique TCRs that were SARS-CoV-2-associated, and depth was defined as the fraction of total T cells that were SARS-CoV-2-associated. Each spike-specific TCR was assigned to its reactive spike region and to a CD4 or CD8 class using the MIRA data. Log10-transformed breadth and depth values were compared by one-way ANOVA with Sidak's multiple comparisons tests. The clones in this table, taken by TCRdb from immuneACCESS, are in-frame only. Not every clone is retained; where verified, under half of the shortfall comes from an unresolved V gene, and the cause of the rest is unknown. Clonal size and the V and J genes are those of that table, whereas D and trimming came from the DNA. This sample gives approximately 190,000 clones in total; about 92% of them show up just once. The ten largest clones capture 1% to 1.5% of the sample.

The origin of this receptor is an adult in good health. The material was peripheral blood, obtained on day 0 of AZD1222 vaccination.

CDR3 loop: CATGGGNTGELFF. The nucleotides read TGTGCCACCGGGGGGGGAAACACCGGGGAGCTGTTTTTT. The rearrangement joined TRBV10-3 to TRBJ2-2; 8 bases in the middle match TRBD2. Spanning cysteine to phenylalanine, the CDR3 consists of 13 amino acids. The DNA shown is the 39-base CDR3, in frame from base 1. CDR1 and CDR2 were assigned from the germline V gene as ENHRY and SYGVKD. V lost 10 bases and J lost 2 bases, and the count of bases not matched to a germline gene is 3.